This T cell receptor beta chain derives from a study (dated by TCRdb to between 2014 and 2017). For the wider study: The study set out to test whether tumor-infiltrating Tregs in breast cancer get recruited from blood Tregs or are instead converted in situ from other CD4+ T cell subsets.

V is clipped by 5 bases and J by 0 bases, and the sequence between their germline boundaries is 16 bases long. The CDR3 measures 16 amino acids from cysteine to phenylalanine. The read is trimmed to its CDR3 DNA, 48 bases read in frame from base 1. CDR1 and CDR2 were assigned from the germline V gene as SGDLS and YYNGEE. Tregs were isolated as CD4+CD25+CD127-/low cells. Tregs, naive and memory CD4+ T cells from tumor, blood and ipsilateral draining lymph nodes of five breast cancer patients underwent full-length TCR alpha and beta sequencing. Tumor tissue and lymph nodes obtained from ipsilateral axillary dissection were perfused with PBS, minced and then digested with collagenase I and hyaluronidase. Ficoll density gradient centrifugation was used to isolate mononuclear cells from either lymph nodes or 50 ml of peripheral blood. FACS confirmed that the sorted cell populations were more than 90% pure.

Full-length TCR variable regions were amplified by 5' RACE PCR with constant-region reverse primers, and semi-nested PCR with Nested Universal Primer A was subsequently performed. The ReliaPrep RNA Cell Miniprep System was used to extract total RNA, which was then reverse transcribed into 5'RACE-ready cDNA with the SMARTer RACE 5'/3' Kit. Multiplex adaptors were used to barcode full-length TCR alpha and beta libraries, and the barcoded libraries were sequenced on an Illumina MiSeq. The study's processing was this. Sequencing data were pooled across the five patients for each of nine subset-tissue groups and compared by unsupervised clustering of TCR gene usage. The Morisita-Horn index, with shared sequences weighted by their contribution to each repertoire, was used to calculate repertoire similarity. TCRdb itself trimmed the public reads at Q25 with fastp, ran MiXCR and retained productive beta chains. Rows are combined by CDR3 protein, so each entry shows the most common genes and DNA. These V and J calls originate from TCRdb's pipeline instead of the authors' own analysis. The sample data list approximately 10,000 distinct CDR3 sequences, and approximately 46% of these were observed just once. Around 3% of the sample rests with the top ten.

Regarding this clonotype: It lacks a known antigen. No base quality information exists; no much larger clone differs at one position.

Overall study outcomes, separate from this receptor: The larger-cohort validation was restricted to a single TCR beta V-J rearrangement rather than whole repertoires. The TCR gene usage of tumor memory CD4+ T cells clustered together with blood and lymph node memory CD4+ cells and with lymph node naive CD4+ cells. The TCR alpha and beta sequences of tumor-infiltrating Tregs showed the greatest overlap with tumor naive CD4+ T cells, followed by blood naive CD4+ T cells.

Here the chain combines TRBV9 and TRBJ2-3, with the D gene possibly TRBD1 or TRBD2, each one fitting 5 bases. The clonotype comes from a female donor with breast cancer. The source material was Tregs sorted from a lymph node. The CDR3 is CASSAPTGPSTDTQYF. The sequenced DNA: TGTGCCAGCAGTGCCCCCACGGGGCCGAGCACAGATACGCAGTATTTT.